This T cell receptor beta chain was retrieved from a study of shared clonotypes between healthy human individuals. Study information: In total, the donors were a couple of women and three men aged 18 to 49.

A single count supports this clone. Its antigen is unknown. Evenly divided among several immunoSEQ plates was the genomic DNA of each subset. Data came from immunoSEQ multiplex PCR; TCRdb stores just in-frame clones and leaves some out. Found here are about 2,100,000 clones, just over 90% of them singletons; the top ten hold 1.5% to 2%. Study results and limitations: Researchers sampled only blood; tissue repertoires likely differ. It was observed that roughly 4.8% of naive CD4 clonotypes were shared across a handful of donors.

Naive CD8 cells were CD45RO-negative, positively selected for CCR7, excluding terminally differentiated effector memory CD45RA+ cells. The CDR3 covers 17 residues. The germline V and J ends were trimmed by 4 bases and 7 bases, with 25 bases remaining between them. Germline CDR1 reads PRHDT; CDR2 reads FYEKMQ (reference sequence). Sequenced material: naive CD8+ T cells from PBMCs. V is TRBV13 and J is TRBJ1-1, with a weak D call TRBD1 (6 bases). This receptor was identified in a man in his late teens or twenties in good health. Some clones in this sample may be carry-over from other donors' samples. The CDR3 DNA follows: TGTGCCAGCAGCTCGCTACTACAGGGTAGGGGGTTAAATGAAGCTTTCTTT. Encoded protein: CASSSLLQGRGLNEAFF.